This is a list of T cell receptor beta chains from one sample in a study of CD8 T cells in Susac syndrome. TCRdb called the immunoSEQ multiplex PCR reads again in MiXCR, with one record for every CDR3 protein. The sample contains about 120,000 distinct CDR3 sequences, 90% to 95% of which appear only once. Source material: CD4+ T cells from PBMCs. These receptors were collected from a human donor in good health. Each CDR3 is given with its conserved first and last residue. D genes are given only for firm matches. Not all rows give a size; the values are once, few, many and, for expanded clones, a class.

V gene: TRBV3-1
J gene: TRBJ1-1
D gene: -
clone size: -
CDR3 protein: CASGGQGASEAFF
CDR3 DNA: TGTGCCAGCGGGGGACAAGGGGCGTCTGAAGCTTTCTTT

V gene: TRBV5-1
J gene: TRBJ1-4
D gene: -
clone size: -
CDR3 protein: CASSPGANEKLFF
CDR3 DNA: TGCGCCAGCAGCCCCGGTGCTAATGAAAAACTGTTTTTT

V gene: TRBV19
J gene: TRBJ2-5
D gene: TRBD2
clone size: once
CDR3 protein: CASSSAPGLRETQYF
CDR3 DNA: TGTGCCAGTAGTTCAGCTCCGGGACTACGAGAGACCCAGTACTTC

V gene: TRBV2
J gene: TRBJ1-2
D gene: -
clone size: once
CDR3 protein: CASSERGQTYGYTF
CDR3 DNA: TGTGCCAGCAGTGAAAGGGGTCAGACGTATGGCTACACCTTC

V gene: TRBV12-3/TRBV12-4
J gene: TRBJ2-1
D gene: TRBD2
clone size: once
CDR3 protein: CASSSTSVNEQFF
CDR3 DNA: TGTGCCAGCAGTTCGACTAGCGTCAATGAGCAGTTCTTC

V gene: TRBV10-3
J gene: TRBJ2-6
D gene: -
clone size: once
CDR3 protein: CAISEGISGANVLTF
CDR3 DNA: TGTGCCATCAGTGAGGGAATTTCTGGGGCCAACGTCCTGACTTTC

V gene: TRBV20-1
J gene: TRBJ2-7
D gene: TRBD2
clone size: few
CDR3 protein: CSARGGTSGLSYEQYF
CDR3 DNA: TGCAGTGCTAGGGGTGGAACTAGCGGCCTCTCCTACGAGCAGTACTTC

V gene: TRBV7-9
J gene: TRBJ1-1
D gene: -
clone size: -
CDR3 protein: CASRPRGAKNTEAFF
CDR3 DNA: TGTGCCAGCAGGCCTAGAGGGGCGAAGAACACTGAAGCTTTCTTT

V gene: TRBV29-1
J gene: TRBJ2-5
D gene: -
clone size: -
CDR3 protein: CSARIGGSPLETQYF
CDR3 DNA: TGCAGCGCCCGGATTGGCGGAAGCCCTTTAGAGACCCAGTACTTC

V gene: TRBV20-1
J gene: TRBJ1-4
D gene: -
clone size: -
CDR3 protein: CSARTTWVKGEGEKLFF
CDR3 DNA: TGCAGTGCTAGGACCACCTGGGTAAAAGGGGAGGGAGAAAAACTGTTTTTT

V gene: TRBV24-1
J gene: TRBJ2-5
D gene: -
clone size: few
CDR3 protein: CATRDNQETQYF
CDR3 DNA: TGTGCCACCAGGGATAACCAAGAGACCCAGTACTTC

V gene: TRBV7-3
J gene: TRBJ2-2
D gene: TRBD2
clone size: once
CDR3 protein: CASSSRPGRTGELFF
CDR3 DNA: TGTGCCAGCAGCTCCCGACCCGGGAGGACCGGGGAGCTGTTTTTT

V gene: TRBV18
J gene: TRBJ1-1
D gene: -
clone size: -
CDR3 protein: CASSPLGEGGRNTEAFF
CDR3 DNA: TGTGCCAGCTCACCCCTCGGGGAGGGGGGTAGGAACACTGAAGCTTTCTTT

V gene: TRBV6-2/TRBV6-3
J gene: TRBJ2-2
D gene: -
clone size: -
CDR3 protein: CASTYRGKRSLTGELFF
CDR3 DNA: TGTGCCAGCACTTATCGAGGGAAGCGGAGCCTCACCGGGGAGCTGTTTTTT

V gene: TRBV21-1
J gene: TRBJ2-5
D gene: -
clone size: -
CDR3 protein: CASSKEQGGETQYF
CDR3 DNA: TGTGCCAGCAGCAAAGAGCAGGGCGGGGAGACCCAGTACTTC

V gene: TRBV12-3/TRBV12-4
J gene: TRBJ2-7
D gene: TRBD1
clone size: -
CDR3 protein: CASRPTGGYEQYF
CDR3 DNA: TGTGCCAGCAGACCCACAGGGGGCTACGAGCAGTACTTC

V gene: TRBV9
J gene: TRBJ2-7
D gene: -
clone size: -
CDR3 protein: CASSSALSVQQYF
CDR3 DNA: TGTGCCAGCAGCTCCGCCCTCTCGGTTCAGCAGTACTTC

V gene: TRBV15
J gene: TRBJ2-3
D gene: -
clone size: once
CDR3 protein: CATSQGSTDTQYF
CDR3 DNA: TGTGCCACCAGCCAGGGAAGTACAGATACGCAGTATTTT

V gene: TRBV28
J gene: TRBJ1-2
D gene: -
clone size: -
CDR3 protein: CASKITGAPYTF
CDR3 DNA: TGTGCCAGCAAGATAACGGGGGCCCCGTACACCTTC

V gene: TRBV4-1
J gene: TRBJ2-1
D gene: TRBD2
clone size: -
CDR3 protein: CASSLGLAGTSYNEQFF
CDR3 DNA: TGCGCCAGCAGCCTGGGACTAGCGGGAACTTCCTACAATGAGCAGTTCTTC

V gene: TRBV7-3
J gene: TRBJ2-7
D gene: -
clone size: -
CDR3 protein: CASSPARDTYEQYF
CDR3 DNA: TGTGCCAGCAGCCCTGCTAGGGACACCTACGAGCAGTACTTC

V gene: TRBV19
J gene: TRBJ1-3
D gene: -
clone size: -
CDR3 protein: CASSLRDTLSGNTIYF
CDR3 DNA: TGTGCCAGTAGTCTCCGGGACACCCTCTCTGGAAACACCATATATTTT

V gene: TRBV4-2
J gene: TRBJ2-7
D gene: TRBD1
clone size: -
CDR3 protein: CASSQDPTPGQGYEQYF
CDR3 DNA: TGTGCCAGCAGCCAAGATCCCACTCCGGGACAGGGCTACGAGCAGTACTTC

V gene: TRBV20-1
J gene: TRBJ2-7
D gene: -
clone size: -
CDR3 protein: CSARQLSYEQYF
CDR3 DNA: TGCAGTGCCCGACAGTTATCCTACGAGCAGTACTTC

V gene: TRBV27
J gene: TRBJ1-1
D gene: TRBD1
clone size: -
CDR3 protein: CASSLRQGRNTEAFF
CDR3 DNA: TGTGCCAGCAGTCTGCGACAGGGGAGGAACACTGAAGCTTTCTTT

V gene: TRBV27
J gene: TRBJ2-6
D gene: -
clone size: -
CDR3 protein: CASSPGFLSGANVLTF
CDR3 DNA: TGTGCCAGCAGTCCAGGCTTCCTCTCTGGGGCCAACGTCCTGACTTTC

V gene: TRBV2
J gene: TRBJ1-5
D gene: -
clone size: -
CDR3 protein: CASSDRRSNQPQHF
CDR3 DNA: TGTGCCAGCAGTGACAGGCGATCCAATCAGCCCCAGCATTTT

V gene: TRBV28
J gene: TRBJ1-6
D gene: TRBD1
clone size: -
CDR3 protein: CASSLGTANNSPLHF
CDR3 DNA: TGTGCCAGCAGTCTAGGGACAGCTAATAATTCACCCCTCCACTTT

V gene: TRBV11-2
J gene: TRBJ2-7
D gene: -
clone size: once
CDR3 protein: CASSLDRAGEQYF
CDR3 DNA: TGTGCCAGCAGCTTAGACCGGGCGGGCGAGCAGTACTTC

V gene: TRBV10-3
J gene: TRBJ1-5
D gene: -
clone size: -
CDR3 protein: CAIRSSMDGADQPQHF
CDR3 DNA: TGTGCCATCCGATCTAGCATGGACGGGGCCGATCAGCCCCAGCATTTT